These T cell receptor beta chains were read from a single sample in a study of beta chain features in type 1 diabetes. Sequencing used immunoSEQ multiplex PCR; TCRdb keeps in-frame clones, though not all of them. Among about 250,000 clones listed, 9.5% to 13% were seen once. The sequencing input was naive CD4+ T cells from blood. These receptors all come from a man aged 25 to 45 with type 1 diabetes. Both conserved end residues are part of each CDR3. A D gene is named only where the DNA matches it firmly.

d_call: TRBD1
j_call: TRBJ2-7
v_call: TRBV7-9
cdr3_aa: CASSLAETGQNEQYF

d_call: TRBD1
j_call: TRBJ2-7
v_call: TRBV9
cdr3_aa: CASSEGTGGYEQYF

d_call: -
j_call: TRBJ2-1
v_call: TRBV5-1
cdr3_aa: CASSALPAGVLLNEQFF

d_call: TRBD2
j_call: TRBJ2-1
v_call: TRBV4-1
cdr3_aa: CASSQAASSGEEAQFF

d_call: -
j_call: TRBJ2-3
v_call: TRBV12-5
cdr3_aa: CASGFTGGTDTQYF

d_call: -
j_call: TRBJ1-4
v_call: TRBV7-9
cdr3_aa: CASSLGHAIEKLFF

d_call: -
j_call: TRBJ1-3
v_call: TRBV30
cdr3_aa: CAWSDGSSGNTIYF

d_call: TRBD1
j_call: TRBJ2-2
v_call: TRBV27
cdr3_aa: CASSPQGYNTGELFF

d_call: -
j_call: TRBJ2-1
v_call: TRBV30
cdr3_aa: CAWGGQYNEQFF

d_call: -
j_call: TRBJ2-1
v_call: TRBV4-1
cdr3_aa: CASSQTHDEQFF

d_call: TRBD1
j_call: TRBJ2-7
v_call: TRBV11-2
cdr3_aa: CASSTGGSRGEQYF

d_call: TRBD2
j_call: TRBJ2-3
v_call: TRBV5-4
cdr3_aa: CASSPSLAGFLSGTDTQYF

d_call: -
j_call: TRBJ1-3
v_call: TRBV5-1
cdr3_aa: CASSPPGNPSGNTIYF

d_call: TRBD1
j_call: TRBJ2-3
v_call: TRBV2
cdr3_aa: CASSARGQGRDTQYF

d_call: TRBD2
j_call: TRBJ2-3
v_call: TRBV7-9
cdr3_aa: CASSFPSGGIADTQYF

d_call: TRBD2
j_call: TRBJ2-3
v_call: TRBV28
cdr3_aa: CASSPAGGPPDTQYF

d_call: TRBD1
j_call: TRBJ2-7
v_call: TRBV2
cdr3_aa: CASSMDRVAYEQYF

d_call: TRBD1
j_call: TRBJ2-1
v_call: TRBV27
cdr3_aa: CASSPSTSRTGSYNEQFF

d_call: -
j_call: TRBJ2-7
v_call: TRBV28
cdr3_aa: CASSLVRDEQYF

d_call: -
j_call: TRBJ2-3
v_call: TRBV13
cdr3_aa: CASYHSGTDTQYF

d_call: TRBD1
j_call: TRBJ2-7
v_call: TRBV5-4
cdr3_aa: CAIADRGAYEQYF

d_call: TRBD2
j_call: TRBJ2-5
v_call: TRBV9
cdr3_aa: CASSAGGHETQYF

d_call: -
j_call: TRBJ1-5
v_call: TRBV7-9
cdr3_aa: CASGFPGNQPQHF

d_call: -
j_call: TRBJ2-2
v_call: TRBV11-1
cdr3_aa: CASSSRVLNTGELFF

d_call: -
j_call: TRBJ2-3
v_call: TRBV29-1
cdr3_aa: CSARLGALTDTQYF

d_call: TRBD1
j_call: TRBJ1-4
v_call: TRBV29-1
cdr3_aa: CSVEGQEEKLFF

d_call: TRBD1
j_call: TRBJ1-5
v_call: TRBV6-5
cdr3_aa: CASSPTGGSNQPQHF

d_call: -
j_call: TRBJ2-7
v_call: TRBV5-1
cdr3_aa: CASSTYRAGRFNSSYEQYF

d_call: -
j_call: TRBJ1-2
v_call: TRBV6-5
cdr3_aa: CASIPQATESTF

d_call: TRBD2
j_call: TRBJ2-5
v_call: TRBV2
cdr3_aa: CASRPTSGGIQETQYF

d_call: TRBD1
j_call: TRBJ1-6
v_call: TRBV7-2
cdr3_aa: CASSLVLYRDSNSPLHF

d_call: -
j_call: TRBJ2-1
v_call: TRBV18
cdr3_aa: CASSPPGRNEQFF

d_call: TRBD2
j_call: TRBJ2-2
v_call: TRBV18
cdr3_aa: CASSPRRTSPDTGELFF

d_call: TRBD2
j_call: TRBJ2-7
v_call: TRBV5-1
cdr3_aa: CASSSGLAGGPEYF

d_call: TRBD1
j_call: TRBJ1-2
v_call: TRBV9
cdr3_aa: CASSTDSRGQGSRYGYTF

d_call: -
j_call: TRBJ2-1
v_call: TRBV6-4
cdr3_aa: CASSPTQQAREQFF

d_call: -
j_call: TRBJ2-5
v_call: TRBV5-1
cdr3_aa: CASSLATAQETQYF

d_call: TRBD1
j_call: TRBJ1-2
v_call: TRBV4-3
cdr3_aa: CASSRDRVGGYTF

d_call: -
j_call: TRBJ2-1
v_call: TRBV10-3
cdr3_aa: CATLNAKESNEQFF

d_call: -
j_call: TRBJ2-7
v_call: TRBV4-2
cdr3_aa: CASSQDTAGYNEQYF

d_call: -
j_call: TRBJ1-1
v_call: TRBV7-3
cdr3_aa: CASSLTGGAEAFF

d_call: TRBD2
j_call: TRBJ2-7
v_call: TRBV11-2
cdr3_aa: CASTTGRAYEQYF

d_call: -
j_call: TRBJ2-7
v_call: TRBV19
cdr3_aa: CASSVTGGSYEQYF

d_call: -
j_call: TRBJ2-1
v_call: TRBV18
cdr3_aa: CASSLEVSYNEQFF

d_call: -
j_call: TRBJ2-1
v_call: TRBV9
cdr3_aa: CASSVAQGGYNEQFF

d_call: TRBD2
j_call: TRBJ2-7
v_call: TRBV5-4
cdr3_aa: CASSLAGGEGYEQYF